This T cell receptor (beta chain) was found in a study of CXCR3-negative and CXCR3-positive naive CD8 T cells. In germline, CDR1 is SEHNR, CDR2 FQNEAQ (reference sequence). The CDR3 runs to 16 residues. At around 300,000 cells each, triplicate sorts were carried out for each CD8+ T cell subset. On this clonotype: Its antigen is not known.

The authors made the TRB cDNA libraries by 5' RACE using UMI labels. Each CDR3 protein gets one entry in TCRdb, which reprocessed the 5' RACE reads and gives no DNA. Recorded here are 150,000 to 170,000 distinct CDR3 sequences; the top ten clones represent approximately 0.5%. Study-level findings and limits: Comparably high diversity marked both naive subsets, whereas memory CD8+ cells had much lower diversity. Fresh PBMCs served for most assays, and CXCR3 expression fell partially after cryopreservation. Naive cells used TRBV-TRBJ genes in much the same way whether CXCR3-negative or CXCR3-positive; memory cells did not. Naive cells with CXCR3 showed TRB CDR3s that were more hydrophobic than those in CXCR3-negative naive cells.

The chain recombines TRBV7-9 with TRBJ2-7. This TCR derives from a human donor in good health. Some clones in this sample may be carry-over from other donors' samples. The specimen sequenced was naive CXCR3+ CD8+ T cells from blood. Subset of the sample: CD45RO-CCR7+CD27+CD95- naive CD8+ T cells expressing CXCR3 (TNR3+). This chain's CDR3 is CASSLKTFGVSYEQYF.